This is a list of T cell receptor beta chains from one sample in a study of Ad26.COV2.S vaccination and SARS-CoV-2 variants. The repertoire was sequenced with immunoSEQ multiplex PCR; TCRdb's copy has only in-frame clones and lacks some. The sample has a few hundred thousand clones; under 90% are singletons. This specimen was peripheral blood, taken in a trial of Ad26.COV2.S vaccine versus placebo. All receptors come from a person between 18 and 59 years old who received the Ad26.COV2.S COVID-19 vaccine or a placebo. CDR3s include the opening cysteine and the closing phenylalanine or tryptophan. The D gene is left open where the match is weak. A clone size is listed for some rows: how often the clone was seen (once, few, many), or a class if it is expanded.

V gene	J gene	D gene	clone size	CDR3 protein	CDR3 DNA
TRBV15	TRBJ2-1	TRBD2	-	CATRTGLLSGGEGEQFF	TGTGCCACCAGAACGGGACTTCTGAGCGGGGGGGAGGGTGAGCAGTTCTTC
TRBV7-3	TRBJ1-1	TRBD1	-	CASSTGQGEAFF	TGTGCCAGCAGCACTGGACAGGGTGAGGCTTTCTTT
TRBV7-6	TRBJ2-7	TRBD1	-	CASSPSVGQGAYEQYF	TGTGCCAGCAGTCCATCCGTAGGACAGGGGGCGTACGAGCAGTACTTC
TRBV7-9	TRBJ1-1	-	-	CASSLAGRPTEAFF	TGTGCCAGCAGCTTAGCGGGGAGACCCACTGAAGCTTTCTTT
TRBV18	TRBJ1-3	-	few	CASSPYPDSGNTIYF	TGTGCCAGCTCACCCTATCCAGACTCTGGAAACACCATATATTTT
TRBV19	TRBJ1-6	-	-	CASSLTENSPLHF	TGTGCCAGTAGCCTGACAGAAAATTCACCCCTCCACTTT
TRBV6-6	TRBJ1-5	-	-	CASSAQGISNQPQHF	TGTGCCAGCAGTGCCCAGGGTATAAGCAATCAGCCCCAGCATTTT
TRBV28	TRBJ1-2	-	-	CASSSRRDGYGYTF	TGTGCCAGCAGTTCCAGGAGGGATGGTTATGGCTACACCTTC
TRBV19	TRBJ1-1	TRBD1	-	CASRPGQGRRNTEAFF	TGTGCCAGCCGACCGGGACAGGGACGAAGAAACACTGAAGCTTTCTTT
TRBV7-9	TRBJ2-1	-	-	CASSPHPGATYNEQFF	TGTGCCAGCAGCCCACATCCGGGGGCCACCTACAATGAGCAGTTCTTC
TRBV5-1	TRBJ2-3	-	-	CASSFLETTDTQYF	TGCGCCAGCAGCTTTTTAGAAACCACAGATACGCAGTATTTT
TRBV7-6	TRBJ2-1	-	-	CASSPVTGDHNEQFF	TGTGCCAGCAGCCCGGTGACTGGGGACCACAATGAGCAGTTCTTC
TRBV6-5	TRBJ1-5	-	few	CASSSGNDQPQHF	TGTGCCAGCAGTTCAGGGAACGATCAGCCCCAGCATTTT
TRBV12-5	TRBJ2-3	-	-	CASGLGLSTDTQYF	TGTGCTAGTGGTTTGGGACTAAGCACAGATACGCAGTATTTT
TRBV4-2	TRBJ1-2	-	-	CASSQAAGEAVNGYTF	TGTGCCAGCAGCCAAGCCGCGGGGGAGGCGGTAAACGGCTACACCTTC
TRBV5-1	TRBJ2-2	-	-	CASSLLSGELFF	TGCGCCAGCAGCTTGCTCTCCGGGGAGCTGTTTTTT